This TCR beta chain was sequenced in a study of blood T cell repertoires in COVID-19. Turning to the study itself: The United States, Italy and Spain provided the acute and convalescent COVID-19 samples. T cells, B-cell-depleted T cells, or PBMCs provided the cDNA or gDNA that served as material.

There are 13 residues in the CDR3. Germline loops: CDR1 LGHNA, CDR2 YSLEER. Trimming cost V 2 bases and J 10 bases, with 14 bases left between them. Authors' methods: Amplifying reference gene primers gave estimates of nucleated cell counts. Data came from immunoSEQ multiplex PCR; TCRdb stores just in-frame clones and leaves some out. V and J calls and clone size follow that table, whereas D and trimming were derived from the DNA. The repertoire holds 70,000 to 95,000 clones, with approximately 78% as singletons. This sequence was found in a human donor in a cohort sampled during active COVID-19. The J gene is TRBJ1-2, the V gene TRBV4-3, with D perhaps TRBD1 (6 bases). The specimen sequenced was peripheral blood. CDR3 nucleotide sequence: TGCGCCAGCAGCCAACGGCCCGGACAGCCCTACACCTTC. Its translation: CASSQRPGQPYTF.